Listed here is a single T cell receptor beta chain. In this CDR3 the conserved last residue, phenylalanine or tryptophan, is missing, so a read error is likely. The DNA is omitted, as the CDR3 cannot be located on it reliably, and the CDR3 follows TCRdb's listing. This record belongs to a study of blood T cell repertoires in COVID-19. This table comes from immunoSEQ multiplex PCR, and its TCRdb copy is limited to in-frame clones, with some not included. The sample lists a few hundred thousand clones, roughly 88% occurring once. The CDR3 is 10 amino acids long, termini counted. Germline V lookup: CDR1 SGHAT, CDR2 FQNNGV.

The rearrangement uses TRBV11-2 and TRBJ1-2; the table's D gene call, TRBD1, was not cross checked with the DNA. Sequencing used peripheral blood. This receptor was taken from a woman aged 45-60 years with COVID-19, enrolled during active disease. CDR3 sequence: CASSLEGTGG.